This T cell receptor (beta chain) is from a study of CD8+CD57+ T cells in acquired aplastic anemia. Overall study: The study obtained an average of around 3.4 ug of DNA from sorted CD4+ and CD8+ cells.

The sample holds many counts of this clonotype. Genomic DNA, the template, was used for profiling of the TCR beta VDJ and CDR3. In TCRdb, the reads were re-called with MiXCR into one record per CDR3 protein. The table has around 120,000 distinct CDR3 sequences, almost 40% seen once. Germline-derived CDR1 and CDR2 are SEHNR and FQNEAQ (reference sequence). The CDR3 runs to 13 residues. Trimming left V 6 bases short and J 9 bases short, with 15 bases between. For sequencing, patients were chosen who had shown expansion of CD8+CD57+ cells by flow cytometry. This TCR derives from a human donor with aplastic anemia. The chain is built from TRBV7-9 and TRBJ2-1, with D perhaps given as TRBD1 or TRBD2 (5 bases each). Sequencing was performed on sorted CD4+, CD8+, or CD8+CD57+ T cells (not recorded which) from PBMCs. CDR3: CASSYTPGGEQFF. The CDR3 DNA follows: TGTGCCAGCAGTTACACACCTGGGGGTGAGCAGTTCTTC.